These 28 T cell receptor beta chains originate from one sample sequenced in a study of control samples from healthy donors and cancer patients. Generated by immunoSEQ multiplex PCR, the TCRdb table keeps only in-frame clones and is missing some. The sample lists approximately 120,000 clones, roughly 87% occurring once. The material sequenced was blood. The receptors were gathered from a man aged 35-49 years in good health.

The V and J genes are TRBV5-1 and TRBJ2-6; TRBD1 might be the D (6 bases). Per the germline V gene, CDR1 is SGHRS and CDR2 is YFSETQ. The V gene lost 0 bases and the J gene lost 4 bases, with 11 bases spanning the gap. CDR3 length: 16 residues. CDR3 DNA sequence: TGCGCCAGCAGCTTGGCTAACCAGGGGGGGGCCAACGTCCTGACTTTC. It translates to CASSLANQGGANVLTF.

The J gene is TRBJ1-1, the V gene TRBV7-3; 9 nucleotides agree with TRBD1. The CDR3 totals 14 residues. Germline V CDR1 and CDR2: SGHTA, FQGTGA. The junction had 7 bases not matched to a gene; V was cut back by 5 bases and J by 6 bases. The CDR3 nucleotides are TGTGCCAGCAGCATACAACAGGGGGCTCCTGAAGCTTTCTTT. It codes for CASSIQQGAPEAFF.

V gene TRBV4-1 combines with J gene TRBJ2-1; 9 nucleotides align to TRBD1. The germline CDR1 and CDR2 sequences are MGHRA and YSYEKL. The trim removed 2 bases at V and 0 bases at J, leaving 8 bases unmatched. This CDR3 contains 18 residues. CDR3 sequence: CASSQRGQGESSYNEQFF. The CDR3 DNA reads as TGCGCCAGCAGCCAAAGGGGACAGGGCGAGAGCTCCTACAATGAGCAGTTCTTC.

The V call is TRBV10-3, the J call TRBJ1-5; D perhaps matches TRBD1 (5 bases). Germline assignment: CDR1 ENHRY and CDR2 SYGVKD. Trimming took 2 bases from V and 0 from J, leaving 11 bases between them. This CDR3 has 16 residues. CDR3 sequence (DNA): TGTGCCATCAGTGAGCCTCGGGGCGTTAGCAATCAGCCCCAGCATTTT. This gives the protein CAISEPRGVSNQPQHF.

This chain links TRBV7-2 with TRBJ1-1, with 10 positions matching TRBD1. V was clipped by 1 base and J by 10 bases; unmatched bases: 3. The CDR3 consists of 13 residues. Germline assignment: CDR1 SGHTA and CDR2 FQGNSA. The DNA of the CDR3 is TGTGCCAGCAGCTTAGGACAGGGGGCCGGAGCTTTCTTT. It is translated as CASSLGQGAGAFF.

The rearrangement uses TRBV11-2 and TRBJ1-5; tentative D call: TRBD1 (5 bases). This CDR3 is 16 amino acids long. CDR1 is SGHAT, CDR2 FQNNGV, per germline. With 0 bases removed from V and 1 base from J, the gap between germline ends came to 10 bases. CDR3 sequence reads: CASSLERGTSNQPQHF. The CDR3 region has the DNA TGTGCCAGCAGCTTAGAGAGGGGTACGAGCAATCAGCCCCAGCATTTT.

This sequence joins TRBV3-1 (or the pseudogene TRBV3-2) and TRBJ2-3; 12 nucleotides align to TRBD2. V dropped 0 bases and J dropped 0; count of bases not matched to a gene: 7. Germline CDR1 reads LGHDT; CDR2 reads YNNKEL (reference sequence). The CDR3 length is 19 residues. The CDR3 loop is CASSQEARTSGASTDTQYF. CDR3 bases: TGTGCCAGCAGCCAAGAGGCCAGGACTAGCGGGGCTAGCACAGATACGCAGTATTTT.

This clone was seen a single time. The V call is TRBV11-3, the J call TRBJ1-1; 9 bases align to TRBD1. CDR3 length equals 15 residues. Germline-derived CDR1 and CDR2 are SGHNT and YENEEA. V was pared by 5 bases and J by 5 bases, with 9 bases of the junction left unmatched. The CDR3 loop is CASSRGQGRVTEAFF. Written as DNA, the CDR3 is TGTGCCAGCAGCCGAGGACAGGGGCGGGTGACTGAAGCTTTCTTT.

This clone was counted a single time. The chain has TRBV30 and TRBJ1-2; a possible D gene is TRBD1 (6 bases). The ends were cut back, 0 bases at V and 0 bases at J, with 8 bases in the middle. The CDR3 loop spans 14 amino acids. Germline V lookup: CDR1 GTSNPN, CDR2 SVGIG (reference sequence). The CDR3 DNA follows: TGTGCCTGGAGTGTGACAGGACCTAACTATGGCTACACCTTC. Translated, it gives CAWSVTGPNYGYTF.

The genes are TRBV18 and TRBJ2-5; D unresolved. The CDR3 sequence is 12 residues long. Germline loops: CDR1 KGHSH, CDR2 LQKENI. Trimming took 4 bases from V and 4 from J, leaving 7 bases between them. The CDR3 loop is CASSQAGETQYF. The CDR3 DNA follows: TGTGCCAGCTCACAGGCCGGAGAGACCCAGTACTTC.

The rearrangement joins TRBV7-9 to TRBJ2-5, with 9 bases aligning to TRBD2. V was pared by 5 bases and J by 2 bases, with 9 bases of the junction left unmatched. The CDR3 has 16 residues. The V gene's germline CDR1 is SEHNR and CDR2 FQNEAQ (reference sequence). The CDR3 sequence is CASSPTSGGPQETQYF. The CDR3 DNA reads TGTGCCAGCAGCCCCACCAGCGGGGGGCCTCAAGAGACCCAGTACTTC.

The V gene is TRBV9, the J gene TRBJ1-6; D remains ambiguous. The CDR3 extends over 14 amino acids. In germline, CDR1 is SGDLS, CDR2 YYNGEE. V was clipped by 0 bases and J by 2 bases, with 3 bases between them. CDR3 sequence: CASSVDAYNSPLHF. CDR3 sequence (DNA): TGTGCCAGCAGCGTAGACGCCTATAATTCACCCCTCCACTTT. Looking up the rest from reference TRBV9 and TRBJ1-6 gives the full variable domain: DSGVTQTPKHLITATGQRVTLRCSPRSGDLSVYWYQQSLDQGLQFLIQYYNGEERAKGNILERFSAQQFPDLHSELNLSSLELGDSALYFCASSVDAYNSPLHFGNGTRLTVT.

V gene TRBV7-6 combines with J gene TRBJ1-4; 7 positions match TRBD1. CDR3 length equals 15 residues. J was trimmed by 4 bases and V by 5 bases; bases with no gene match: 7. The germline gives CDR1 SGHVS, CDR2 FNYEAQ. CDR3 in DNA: TGTGCCAGCAGCCGTAACCAGGGGGGTAATGAAAAACTGTTTTTT. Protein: CASSRNQGGNEKLFF.

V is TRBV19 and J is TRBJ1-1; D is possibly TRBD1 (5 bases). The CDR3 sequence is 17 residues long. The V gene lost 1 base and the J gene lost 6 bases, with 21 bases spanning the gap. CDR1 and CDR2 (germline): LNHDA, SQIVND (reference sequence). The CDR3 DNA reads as TGTGCCAGTAGTATAGGGAGGGGTTTCGGGCCCTTCTCTGAAGCTTTCTTT. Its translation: CASSIGRGFGPFSEAFF.

As DNA, the CDR3 is TGCGCCAGCAGCTTGGCGAGGGGGCCGGGAAATGAAAAACTGTTTTTT. Translation gives CASSLARGPGNEKLFF. The V and J genes are TRBV5-1 and TRBJ1-4; 7 positions agree with TRBD1. The CDR3 is made up of 16 amino acids. CDR1 is SGHRS and CDR2 is YFSETQ in the germline V gene. V lost 0 bases to trimming and J lost 5 bases; unmatched junction nucleotides: 7.

The CDR3 nucleotides are TGTGCCACCAGTGCCGGGACAGGGCCGTCGGAGACCCAGTACTTC. Amino acid sequence: CATSAGTGPSETQYF. The J gene is TRBJ2-5, the V gene TRBV24-1, with 9 bases matching TRBD1. The CDR3 totals 15 residues. Looked up from germline, CDR1 is KGHDR and CDR2 is SFDVKD. Germline trimming cut 5 bases from V and 5 bases from J; bases unmatched to any gene: 8.

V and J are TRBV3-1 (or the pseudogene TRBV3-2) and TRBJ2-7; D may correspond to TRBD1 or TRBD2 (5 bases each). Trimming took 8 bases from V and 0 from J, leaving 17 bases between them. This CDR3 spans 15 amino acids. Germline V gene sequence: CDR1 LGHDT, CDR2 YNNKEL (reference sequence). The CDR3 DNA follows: TGTGCCAGCCAGATTGCCAGGGACCACTCCTACGAGCAGTACTTC. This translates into CASQIARDHSYEQYF.

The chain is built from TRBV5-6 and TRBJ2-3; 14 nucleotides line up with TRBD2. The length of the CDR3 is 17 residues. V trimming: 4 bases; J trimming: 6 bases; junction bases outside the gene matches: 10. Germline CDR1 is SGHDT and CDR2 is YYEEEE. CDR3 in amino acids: CASSVTKTSGGADTQYF. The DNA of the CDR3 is TGTGCCAGCAGCGTAACGAAGACTAGCGGGGGGGCGGATACGCAGTATTTT.

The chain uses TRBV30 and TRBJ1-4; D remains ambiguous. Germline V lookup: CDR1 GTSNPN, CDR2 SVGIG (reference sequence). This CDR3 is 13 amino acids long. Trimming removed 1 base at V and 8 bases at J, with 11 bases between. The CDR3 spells CAWSARFREKLFF. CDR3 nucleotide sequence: TGTGCCTGGAGTGCCAGGTTTCGGGAAAAACTGTTTTTT.

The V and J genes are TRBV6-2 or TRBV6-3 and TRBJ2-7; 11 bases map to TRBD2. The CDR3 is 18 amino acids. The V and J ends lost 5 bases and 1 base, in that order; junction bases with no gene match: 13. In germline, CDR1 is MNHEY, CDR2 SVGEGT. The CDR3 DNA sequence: TGTGCCAGCAGTGCCCTAGCGGGGGGACTGATTTTGTCCTACGAGCAGTACTTC. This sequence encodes CASSALAGGLILSYEQYF.

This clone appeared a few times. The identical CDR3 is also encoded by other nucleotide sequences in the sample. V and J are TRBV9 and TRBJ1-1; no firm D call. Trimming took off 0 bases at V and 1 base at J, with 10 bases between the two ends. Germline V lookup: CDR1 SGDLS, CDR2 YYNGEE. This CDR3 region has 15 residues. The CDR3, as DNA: TGTGCCAGCAGCGTAGATGGCAGGCCGAACACTGAAGCTTTCTTT. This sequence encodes CASSVDGRPNTEAFF.

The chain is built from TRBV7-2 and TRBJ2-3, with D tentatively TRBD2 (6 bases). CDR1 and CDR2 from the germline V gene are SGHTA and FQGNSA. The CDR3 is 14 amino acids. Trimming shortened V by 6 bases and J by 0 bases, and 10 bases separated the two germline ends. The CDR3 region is CASRPGLSTDTQYF. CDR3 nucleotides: TGTGCCAGCAGACCGGGACTCAGCACAGATACGCAGTATTTT.

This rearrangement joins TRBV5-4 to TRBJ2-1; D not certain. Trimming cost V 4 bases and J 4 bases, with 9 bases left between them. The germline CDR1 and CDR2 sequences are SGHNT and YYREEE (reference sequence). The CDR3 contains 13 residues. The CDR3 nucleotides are TGTGCCAGCAGCCCCCCTCCTTACAATGAGCAGTTCTTC. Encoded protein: CASSPPPYNEQFF.

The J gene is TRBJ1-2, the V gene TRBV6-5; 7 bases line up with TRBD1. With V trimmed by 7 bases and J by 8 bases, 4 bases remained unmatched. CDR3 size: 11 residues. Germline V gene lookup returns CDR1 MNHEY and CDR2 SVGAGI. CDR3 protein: CASTNRGGYTF. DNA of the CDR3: TGTGCCAGCACGAACAGGGGAGGCTACACCTTC.

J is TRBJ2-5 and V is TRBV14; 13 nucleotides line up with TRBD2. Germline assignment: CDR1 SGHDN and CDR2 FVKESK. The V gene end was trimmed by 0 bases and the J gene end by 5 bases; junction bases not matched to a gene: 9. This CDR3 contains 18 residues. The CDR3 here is CASSQDSSPTSGRETQYF. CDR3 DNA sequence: TGTGCCAGCAGCCAAGATTCGTCCCCGACTAGCGGGAGGGAGACCCAGTACTTC.

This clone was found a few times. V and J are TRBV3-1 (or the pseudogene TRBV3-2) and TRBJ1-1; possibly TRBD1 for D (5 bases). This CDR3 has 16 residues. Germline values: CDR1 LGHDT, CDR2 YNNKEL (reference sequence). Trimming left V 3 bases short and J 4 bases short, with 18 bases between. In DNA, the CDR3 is TGTGCCAGCAGCCATCAGGCAGGACAAAGGATCACTGAAGCTTTCTTT. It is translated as CASSHQAGQRITEAFF.

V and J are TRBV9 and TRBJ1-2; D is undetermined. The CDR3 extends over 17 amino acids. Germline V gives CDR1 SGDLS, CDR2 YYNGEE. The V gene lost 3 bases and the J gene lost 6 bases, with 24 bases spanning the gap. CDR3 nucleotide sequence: TGTGCCAGCAGCGGCCACCAAGGGCCCCCTAGGATTGATGGCTACACCTTC. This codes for CASSGHQGPPRIDGYTF.

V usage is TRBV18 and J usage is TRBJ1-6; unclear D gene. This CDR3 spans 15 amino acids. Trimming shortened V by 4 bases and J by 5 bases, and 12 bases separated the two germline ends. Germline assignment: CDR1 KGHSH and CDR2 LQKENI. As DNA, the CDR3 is TGTGCCAGCTCACTTAGTAAGCCGAATAATTCACCCCTCCACTTT. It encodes CASSLSKPNNSPLHF. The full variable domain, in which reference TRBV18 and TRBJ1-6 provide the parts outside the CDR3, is NAGVMQNPRHLVRRRGQEARLRCSPMKGHSHVYWYRQLPEEGLKFMVYLQKENIIDESGMPKERFSAEFPKEGPSILRIQQVVRGDSAAYFCASSLSKPNNSPLHFGNGTRLTVT.